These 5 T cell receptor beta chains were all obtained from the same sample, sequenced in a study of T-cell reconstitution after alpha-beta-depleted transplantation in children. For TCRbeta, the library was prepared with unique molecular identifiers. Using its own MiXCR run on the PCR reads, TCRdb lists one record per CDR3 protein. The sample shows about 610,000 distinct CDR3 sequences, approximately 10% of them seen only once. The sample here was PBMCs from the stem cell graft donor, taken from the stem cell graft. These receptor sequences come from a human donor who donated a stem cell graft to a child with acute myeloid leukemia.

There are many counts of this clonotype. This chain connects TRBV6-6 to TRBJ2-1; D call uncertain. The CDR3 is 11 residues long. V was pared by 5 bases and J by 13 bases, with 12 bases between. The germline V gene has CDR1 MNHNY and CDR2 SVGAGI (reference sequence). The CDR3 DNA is TGTGCCAGCAGTCCCGGGCGGATACAGTTCTTC. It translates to CASSPGRIQFF.

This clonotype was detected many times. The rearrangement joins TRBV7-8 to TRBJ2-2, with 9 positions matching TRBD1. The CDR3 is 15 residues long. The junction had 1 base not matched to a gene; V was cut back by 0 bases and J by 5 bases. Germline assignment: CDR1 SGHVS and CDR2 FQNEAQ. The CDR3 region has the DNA TGTGCCAGCAGCTTAGCACAGGGGGCTACCGGGGAGCTGTTTTTT. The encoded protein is CASSLAQGATGELFF.

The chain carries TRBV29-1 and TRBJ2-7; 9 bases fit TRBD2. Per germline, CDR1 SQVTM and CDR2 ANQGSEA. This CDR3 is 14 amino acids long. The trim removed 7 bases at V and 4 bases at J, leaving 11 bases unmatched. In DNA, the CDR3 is TGCAGCGCTGGGGGAGGAGCGGGGGGATACGAGCAGTACTTC. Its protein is CSAGGGAGGYEQYF.

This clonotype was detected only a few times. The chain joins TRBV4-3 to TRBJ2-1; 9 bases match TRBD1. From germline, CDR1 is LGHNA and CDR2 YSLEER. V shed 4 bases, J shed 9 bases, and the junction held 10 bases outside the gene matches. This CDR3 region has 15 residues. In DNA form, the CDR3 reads TGCGCCAGCAGCCCGGGACAGGGAAGAGCGGCTGAGCAGTTCTTC. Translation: CASSPGQGRAAEQFF.

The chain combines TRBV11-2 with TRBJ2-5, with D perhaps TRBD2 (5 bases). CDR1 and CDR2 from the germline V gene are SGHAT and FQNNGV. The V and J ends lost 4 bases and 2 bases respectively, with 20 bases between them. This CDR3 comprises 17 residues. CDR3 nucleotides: TGTGCCAGCAGCTCCTCAACCTTACTAGTCAGTCAAGAGACCCAGTACTTC. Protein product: CASSSSTLLVSQETQYF.